This entry lists 5 T cell receptor beta chains sequenced from one sample in a study of cytomegalovirus exposure and HLA in healthy donors. Generated by immunoSEQ multiplex PCR, the TCRdb table keeps only in-frame clones and is missing some. The sample has 68,000 or so clones; over 80% are singletons. Sequences were obtained from PBMCs. Every receptor here comes from a young man in good health and CMV-seronegative.

The CDR3 DNA reads as TGTGCCAGCAGTTTATCAACAGGGTTTTACGGCACTGAAGCTTTCTTT. Its translation is CASSLSTGFYGTEAFF. The chain combines TRBV28 with TRBJ1-1, with TRBD1 as a possible D gene (6 bases). The CDR3 runs 16 residues. The V gene lost 1 base and the J gene lost 4 bases, with 16 bases spanning the gap. Germline V gives CDR1 MDHEN, CDR2 SYDVKM.

This rearrangement joins TRBV6-5 to TRBJ2-2; D uncertain. In germline, CDR1 is MNHEY, CDR2 SVGAGI. The V end was cut by 0 bases, the J end by 1 base, with 6 bases between. This CDR3 is built from 15 residues. The CDR3 here is CASSYSRLNTGELFF. In nucleotides, the CDR3 is TGTGCCAGCAGTTACTCGCGGTTGAACACCGGGGAGCTGTTTTTT.

This clone was picked up one time. The chain joins TRBV11-2 to TRBJ2-1, with 9 bases lining up with TRBD2. The length of the CDR3 is 19 residues. The ends lost 1 base at V and 0 bases at J; junction bases unmatched: 10. Germline assignment: CDR1 SGHAT and CDR2 FQNNGV. CDR3 nucleotide sequence: TGTGCCAGCAGCTTAGTGGCTAGCGGGACGCCCGTCTCCTACAATGAGCAGTTCTTC. Protein sequence: CASSLVASGTPVSYNEQFF. Full variable domain (outside the CDR3, taken from reference TRBV11-2 and TRBJ2-1): EAGVAQSPRYKIIEKRQSVAFWCNPISGHATLYWYQQILGQGPKLLIQFQNNGVVDDSQLPKDRFSAERLKGVDSTLKIQPAKLEDSAVYLCASSLVASGTPVSYNEQFFGPGTRLTVL.

J is TRBJ1-5 and V is TRBV18; TRBD1 is a possible D gene (5 bases). V was trimmed by 4 bases and J by 2 bases, leaving 21 bases between them. Per the germline V gene, CDR1 is KGHSH and CDR2 is LQKENI. This CDR3 spans 18 amino acids. The CDR3 loop reads CASSQEIQDTSGNQPQHF. As DNA, the CDR3 is TGTGCCAGCTCACAAGAAATACAGGATACCTCGGGCAATCAGCCCCAGCATTTT.

This rearrangement joins TRBV19 to TRBJ2-1, with 8 bases identical to TRBD2. Per germline, CDR1 LNHDA and CDR2 SQIVND (reference sequence). J gave up 12 bases and V 6 bases, and 13 bases lay outside the gene matches. The CDR3 runs to 14 residues. CDR3 region: CASSGGGRRIGQFF. For the CDR3, the DNA is TGTGCCAGTAGCGGAGGCGGGAGGAGAATTGGGCAGTTCTTC.